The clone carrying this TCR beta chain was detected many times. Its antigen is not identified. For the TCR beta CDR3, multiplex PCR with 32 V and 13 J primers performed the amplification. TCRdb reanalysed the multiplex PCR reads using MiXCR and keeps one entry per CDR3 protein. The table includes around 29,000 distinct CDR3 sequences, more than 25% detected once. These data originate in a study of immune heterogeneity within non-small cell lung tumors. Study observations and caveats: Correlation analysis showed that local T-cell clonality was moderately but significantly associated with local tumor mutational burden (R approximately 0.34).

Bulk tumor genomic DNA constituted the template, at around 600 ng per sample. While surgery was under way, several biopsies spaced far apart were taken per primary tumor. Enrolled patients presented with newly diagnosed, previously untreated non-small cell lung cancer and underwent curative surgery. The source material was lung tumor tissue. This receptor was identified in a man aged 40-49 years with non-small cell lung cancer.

The CDR3 spells CAISEPATGANYGYTF. Here the CDR3 DNA reads TGTGCCATCAGTGAGCCGGCGACAGGGGCAAACTATGGCTACACCTTC. The chain combines TRBV10-3 with TRBJ1-2; TRBD1 aligns across 8 bases. There are 16 residues in the CDR3. Trimming removed 2 bases from V and 2 bases from J; junction bases left unmatched: 7. Germline assignment: CDR1 ENHRY and CDR2 SYGVKD.